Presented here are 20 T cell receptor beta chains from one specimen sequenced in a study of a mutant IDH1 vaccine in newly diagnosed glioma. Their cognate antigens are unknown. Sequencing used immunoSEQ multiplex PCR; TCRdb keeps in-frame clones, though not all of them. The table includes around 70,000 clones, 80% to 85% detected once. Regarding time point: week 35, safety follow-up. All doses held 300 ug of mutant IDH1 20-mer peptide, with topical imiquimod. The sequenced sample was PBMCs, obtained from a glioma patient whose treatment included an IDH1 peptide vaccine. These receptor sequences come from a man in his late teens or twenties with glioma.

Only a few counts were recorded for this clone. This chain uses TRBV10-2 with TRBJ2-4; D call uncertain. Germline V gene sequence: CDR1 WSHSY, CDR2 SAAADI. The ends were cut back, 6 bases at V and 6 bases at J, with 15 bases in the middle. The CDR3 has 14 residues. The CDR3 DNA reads TGCGCCAGCAGGGCCGGGCCTTCCTCAAACATTCAGTACTTC. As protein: CASRAGPSSNIQYF.

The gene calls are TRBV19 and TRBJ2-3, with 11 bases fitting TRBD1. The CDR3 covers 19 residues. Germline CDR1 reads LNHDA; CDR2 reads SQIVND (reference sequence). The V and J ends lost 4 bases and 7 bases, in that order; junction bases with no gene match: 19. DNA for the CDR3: TGTGCCAGTAGTAGGACAGGGGGCTACCCGGGAATCGACCCGAATACGCAGTATTTT. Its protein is CASSRTGGYPGIDPNTQYF.

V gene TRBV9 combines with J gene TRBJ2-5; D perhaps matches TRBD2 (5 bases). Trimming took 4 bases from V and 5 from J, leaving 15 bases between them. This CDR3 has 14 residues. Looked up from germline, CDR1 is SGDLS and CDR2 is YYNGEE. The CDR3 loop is CASSSRDRGETQYF. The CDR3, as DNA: TGTGCCAGCAGCTCGAGAGACCGCGGGGAGACCCAGTACTTC.

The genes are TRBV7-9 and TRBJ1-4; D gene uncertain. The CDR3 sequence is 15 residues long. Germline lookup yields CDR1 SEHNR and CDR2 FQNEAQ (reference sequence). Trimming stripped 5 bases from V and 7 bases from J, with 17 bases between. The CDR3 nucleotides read TGTGCCAGCAGCATAAACACCGGACTTACTGAAAAACTGTTTTTT. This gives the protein CASSINTGLTEKLFF.

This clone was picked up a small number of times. In nucleotides, the CDR3 is TGTGCCAGCAGTAGCCGGACCCATGGCTACACCTTC. It encodes CASSSRTHGYTF. The rearrangement uses TRBV2 and TRBJ1-2; no definite D call. Germline V CDR1 and CDR2: SNHLY, FYNNEI. V gave up 5 bases and J gave up 6 bases, with 10 bases separating them. This CDR3 is built from 12 residues.

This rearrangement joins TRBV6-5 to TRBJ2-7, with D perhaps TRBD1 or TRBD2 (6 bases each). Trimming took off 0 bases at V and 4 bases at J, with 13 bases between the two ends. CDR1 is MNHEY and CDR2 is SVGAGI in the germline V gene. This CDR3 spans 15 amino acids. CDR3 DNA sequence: TGTGCCAGCAGTTACTCCTTTAGGGGGAGGTACGAGCAGTACTTC. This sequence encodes CASSYSFRGRYEQYF.

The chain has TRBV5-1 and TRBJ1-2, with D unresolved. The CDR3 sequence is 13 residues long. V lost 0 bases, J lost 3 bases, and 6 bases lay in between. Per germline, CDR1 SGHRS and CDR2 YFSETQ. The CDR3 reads CASSLEQDYGYTF. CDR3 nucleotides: TGCGCCAGCAGCTTGGAGCAGGACTATGGCTACACCTTC.

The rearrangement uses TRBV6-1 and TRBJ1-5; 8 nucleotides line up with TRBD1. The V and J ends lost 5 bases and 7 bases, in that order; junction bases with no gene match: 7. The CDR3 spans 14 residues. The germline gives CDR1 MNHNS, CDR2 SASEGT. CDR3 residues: CASSRGWTGQPQHF. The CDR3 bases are TGTGCCAGCAGTAGAGGATGGACAGGGCAGCCCCAGCATTTT.

CDR3 nucleotide sequence: TGCGCCAGCAGCCAGACTAGTTCCACAGATACGCAGTATTTT. Translated, it gives CASSQTSSTDTQYF. The J gene is TRBJ2-3, the V gene TRBV5-1; D is possibly TRBD2 (6 bases). This CDR3 region has 14 residues. V shed 4 bases and J shed 2 bases, with 11 bases lying between them. The germline gives CDR1 SGHRS, CDR2 YFSETQ. The full variable domain, its missing parts supplied by reference TRBV5-1 and TRBJ2-3, is KAGVTQTPRYLIKTRGQQVTLSCSPISGHRSVSWYQQTPGQGLQFLFEYFSETQRNKGNFPGRFSGRQFSNSRSEMNVSTLELGDSALYLCASSQTSSTDTQYFGPGTRLTVL.

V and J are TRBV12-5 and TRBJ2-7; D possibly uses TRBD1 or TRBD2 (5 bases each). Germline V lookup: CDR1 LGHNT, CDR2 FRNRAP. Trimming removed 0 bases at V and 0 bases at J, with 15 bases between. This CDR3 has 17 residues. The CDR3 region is CASGLVVTGTASYEQYF. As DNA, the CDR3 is TGTGCTAGTGGTTTGGTAGTGACCGGGACGGCCTCCTACGAGCAGTACTTC. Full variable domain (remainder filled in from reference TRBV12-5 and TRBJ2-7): DARVTQTPRHKVTEMGQEVTMRCQPILGHNTVFWYRQTMMQGLELLAYFRNRAPLDDSGMPKDRFSAEMPDATLATLKIQPSEPRDSAVYFCASGLVVTGTASYEQYFGPGTRLTVT.

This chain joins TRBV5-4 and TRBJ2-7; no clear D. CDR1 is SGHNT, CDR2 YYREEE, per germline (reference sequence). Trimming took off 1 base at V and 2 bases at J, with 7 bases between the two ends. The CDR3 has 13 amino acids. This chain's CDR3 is CASSLKGAYEQYF. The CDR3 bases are TGTGCCAGCAGCTTGAAGGGTGCCTACGAGCAGTACTTC.

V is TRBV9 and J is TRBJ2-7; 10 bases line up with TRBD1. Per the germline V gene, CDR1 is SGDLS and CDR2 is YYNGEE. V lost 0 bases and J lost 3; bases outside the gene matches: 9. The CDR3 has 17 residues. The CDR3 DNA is TGTGCCAGCAGCGTAGTTGCAGGGACAGGGGCCTTCTACGAGCAGTACTTC. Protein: CASSVVAGTGAFYEQYF.

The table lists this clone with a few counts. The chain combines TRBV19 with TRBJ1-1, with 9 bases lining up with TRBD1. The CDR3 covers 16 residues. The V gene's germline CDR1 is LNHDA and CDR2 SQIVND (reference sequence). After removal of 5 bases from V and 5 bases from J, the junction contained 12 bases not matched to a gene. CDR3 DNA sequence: TGTGCCAGTAGTTCCCTACCGGGACAGGGAAGGACTGAAGCTTTCTTT. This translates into CASSSLPGQGRTEAFF.

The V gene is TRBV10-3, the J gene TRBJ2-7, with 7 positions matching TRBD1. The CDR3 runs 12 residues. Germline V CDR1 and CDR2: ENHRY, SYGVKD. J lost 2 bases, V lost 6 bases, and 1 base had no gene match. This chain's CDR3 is CAISDRAYEQYF. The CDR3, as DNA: TGTGCCATCAGCGACAGGGCCTACGAGCAGTACTTC.

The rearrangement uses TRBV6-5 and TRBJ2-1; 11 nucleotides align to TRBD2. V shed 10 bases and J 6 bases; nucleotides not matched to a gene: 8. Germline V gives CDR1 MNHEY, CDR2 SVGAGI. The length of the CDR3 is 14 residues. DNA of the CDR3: TGTGCCACCCAGGGCCTAGCGGGAGGCAATGAGCAGTTCTTC. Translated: CATQGLAGGNEQFF.

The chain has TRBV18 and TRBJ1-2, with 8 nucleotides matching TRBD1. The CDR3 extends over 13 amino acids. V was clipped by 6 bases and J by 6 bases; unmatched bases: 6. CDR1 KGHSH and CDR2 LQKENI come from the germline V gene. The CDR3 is CASSRQGFNGYTF. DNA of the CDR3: TGTGCCAGCTCCCGACAGGGGTTCAATGGCTACACCTTC.

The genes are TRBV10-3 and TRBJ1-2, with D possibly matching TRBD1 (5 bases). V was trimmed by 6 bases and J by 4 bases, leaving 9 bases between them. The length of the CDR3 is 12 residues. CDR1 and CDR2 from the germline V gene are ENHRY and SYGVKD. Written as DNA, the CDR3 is TGTGCCATCAGAGGGGAGGGCTATGGCTACACCTTC. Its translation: CAIRGEGYGYTF.

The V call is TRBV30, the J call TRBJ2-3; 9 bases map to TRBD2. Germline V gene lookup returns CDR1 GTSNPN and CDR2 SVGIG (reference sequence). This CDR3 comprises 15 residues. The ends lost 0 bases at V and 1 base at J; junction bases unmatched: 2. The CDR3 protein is CAWSVRLAGTDTQYF. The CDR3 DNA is TGTGCCTGGAGTGTAAGACTAGCGGGCACAGATACGCAGTATTTT.

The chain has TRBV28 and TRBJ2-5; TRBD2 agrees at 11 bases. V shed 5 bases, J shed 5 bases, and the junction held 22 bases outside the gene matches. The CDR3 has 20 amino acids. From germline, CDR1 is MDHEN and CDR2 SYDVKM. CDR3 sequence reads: CASSQTRGTSGTPSGETQYF. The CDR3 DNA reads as TGTGCCAGCAGTCAAACCCGCGGGACTAGCGGAACGCCCTCGGGGGAGACCCAGTACTTC.

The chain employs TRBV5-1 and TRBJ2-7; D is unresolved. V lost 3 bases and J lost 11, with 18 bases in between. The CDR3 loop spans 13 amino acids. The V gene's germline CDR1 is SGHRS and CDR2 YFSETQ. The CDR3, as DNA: TGCGCCAGCAGCTCTCAGACGGCACTTGGGGAGTACTTC. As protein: CASSSQTALGEYF.